A single sample gave rise to the 13 T cell receptor beta chains below, sequenced in a study of blood T cell repertoires in COVID-19 (dated by TCRdb to about 2020). The library was made by the immunoSEQ multiplex PCR assay. TCRdb obtained this table from immuneACCESS and retained in-frame rearrangements with V and J assigned. These tables miss some clones; where compared with another copy, unresolved V genes account for less than half of the shortfall, and the remainder is unexplained. The sample table holds 180,000 or so clones, of which 65% to 85% were seen once. 10% to 15% of the sample lies in the top ten. The sequencing input was PBMCs or T cells enriched from blood (not recorded which). The receptors derive from a woman aged 55-75 years who had recovered from COVID-19.

The chain is built from TRBV2 and TRBJ2-2; 8 bases are a match to TRBD1. Trimming cost V 3 bases and J 6 bases; bases outside gene matches: 3. This CDR3 contains 14 residues. Germline V gives CDR1 SNHLY, CDR2 FYNNEI. The CDR3 region has the DNA TGTGCCAGCAGTGAGGGACAGGTCCCCGGGGAGCTGTTTTTT. This codes for CASSEGQVPGELFF.

In this sample, this clone turned up once. The rearrangement joins TRBV27 to TRBJ1-6; tentatively, D is TRBD1 (6 bases). The V gene lost 5 bases and the J gene lost 0 bases, with 11 bases spanning the gap. This CDR3 has 16 amino acids. Germline V lookup: CDR1 MNHEY, CDR2 SMNVEV (reference sequence). CDR3 in DNA: TGTGCCAGCAGTCTCAGGGGATTCTCCTATAATTCACCCCTCCACTTT. Its protein is CASSLRGFSYNSPLHF.

V is TRBV5-1 and J is TRBJ2-3, with D maybe TRBD1 (6 bases). Germline V gene lookup returns CDR1 SGHRS and CDR2 YFSETQ. V lost 3 bases and J 0 bases, leaving 11 bases between the germline ends. The CDR3 runs 15 residues. This CDR3 reads CASSSTGASTDTQYF. The CDR3 DNA sequence: TGCGCCAGCAGCTCGACAGGAGCTAGCACAGATACGCAGTATTTT.

The J gene is TRBJ2-3, the V gene TRBV30; no clear D gene. V was pared by 3 bases and J by 0 bases, with 4 bases between. The germline CDR1 and CDR2 sequences are GTSNPN and SVGIG (reference sequence). The CDR3 length is 12 residues. This CDR3 is CAWSHSTDTQYF. In DNA, the CDR3 is TGTGCCTGGAGCCATAGCACAGATACGCAGTATTTT.

The chain is built from TRBV3-1 (or the pseudogene TRBV3-2) and TRBJ2-7; 9 bases map to TRBD1. The CDR3 contains 14 residues. Germline-derived CDR1 and CDR2 are LGHDT and YNNKEL (reference sequence). J gave up 4 bases and V 4 bases, and 5 bases lay outside the gene matches. CDR3 amino acids: CASSLRTGEYEQYF. As DNA, the CDR3 is TGTGCCAGCAGCCTCCGGACAGGGGAATACGAGCAGTACTTC.

Here the CDR3 reads CASSTRGGMNTEAFF. For the CDR3, the DNA is TGTGCCAGCAGTACCCGGGGAGGCATGAACACTGAAGCTTTCTTT. This chain joins TRBV27 and TRBJ1-1; D call uncertain. The CDR3 runs to 15 residues. Germline V lookup: CDR1 MNHEY, CDR2 SMNVEV (reference sequence). V lost 5 bases, J lost 0 bases, and 13 bases lay in between.

The J gene is TRBJ1-4, the V gene TRBV29-1; no clear D. The CDR3 spans 14 residues. V was clipped by 7 bases and J by 4 bases, with 16 bases between them. The germline V gene has CDR1 SQVTM and CDR2 ANQGSEA. Written as DNA, the CDR3 is TGCAGCGCGACTACGGGGATCTTTAATGAAAAACTGTTTTTT. It encodes CSATTGIFNEKLFF.

The chain carries TRBV27 and TRBJ1-1; a weak D match, TRBD1 (5 bases). Germline values: CDR1 MNHEY, CDR2 SMNVEV (reference sequence). The CDR3 totals 13 residues. The V and J ends lost 5 bases and 3 bases respectively, with 10 bases between them. The CDR3 DNA sequence: TGTGCCAGCAGTGGGGCAGGCTACACTGAAGCTTTCTTT. Amino acids: CASSGAGYTEAFF.

The genes are TRBV6-5 and TRBJ2-7; TRBD1 agrees at 7 bases. Germline assignment: CDR1 MNHEY and CDR2 SVGAGI. V lost 5 bases and J lost 1; bases outside the gene matches: 8. This CDR3 spans 15 amino acids. The chain's CDR3 is CASSLPAQGSYEQYF. As DNA, the CDR3 is TGTGCCAGCAGTCTTCCGGCACAGGGGTCCTACGAGCAGTACTTC.

This clone was seen only a few times. V usage is TRBV3-1 (or the pseudogene TRBV3-2) and J usage is TRBJ2-1, with TRBD2 matching over 9 bases. Trimming took 4 bases from V and 10 from J; bases not matched to a gene: 8. Germline V CDR1 and CDR2: LGHDT, YNNKEL (reference sequence). The CDR3 spans 14 residues. In DNA form, the CDR3 reads TGTGCCAGCAGCCCCTTAGCGGGGGTCGGGGAGCAGTTCTTC. This sequence encodes CASSPLAGVGEQFF.

The rearrangement links TRBV28 to TRBJ2-2, with a weak D call TRBD2 (5 bases). Germline loops: CDR1 MDHEN, CDR2 SYDVKM. This CDR3 is built from 14 residues. V shed 6 bases and J shed 10 bases, with 18 bases lying between them. The CDR3 spells CASSILRSGVELFF. The DNA of the CDR3 is TGTGCCAGCAGCATCCTTCGTTCCGGGGTGGAGCTGTTTTTT.

V gene TRBV7-2 combines with J gene TRBJ1-5, with 11 bases aligning to TRBD1. Germline loops: CDR1 SGHTA, CDR2 FQGNSA. The CDR3 spans 15 residues. With V trimmed by 5 bases and J by 5 bases, 5 bases remained unmatched. Here the CDR3 reads CASSRDRGTHQPQHF. As DNA, the CDR3 is TGTGCCAGCAGCAGGGACAGGGGGACGCATCAGCCCCAGCATTTT.

The V and J genes are TRBV14 and TRBJ2-5, with D possibly matching TRBD1 (6 bases). The CDR3 has 12 residues. The V gene lost 3 bases and the J gene lost 14 bases, with 16 bases spanning the gap. CDR1 and CDR2 from the germline V gene are SGHDN and FVKESK. In DNA form, the CDR3 reads TGTGCCAGCAGCCAGGACAGAATTTTAGAATACTTC. This sequence encodes CASSQDRILEYF.